This T cell receptor beta chain was observed in a study of blood T cell repertoires in COVID-19. Study summary: In each case, the material was cDNA or gDNA derived from T cells, B-cell-depleted T cells, or PBMCs.

There are 18 residues in the CDR3. Original analysis: Using reference gene primer amplification, nucleated cell counts were estimated. Produced via immunoSEQ multiplex PCR; TCRdb's table is partial and in-frame only. The V and J calls and the clone size are those of that table, but D and trimming were determined from the DNA. The sample contains 34,000 or so clones, over 75% of which appear only once. Sequencing was done on a sample of peripheral blood. The clonotype originates from a man between 60 and 75 years old with active COVID-19. The rearrangement uses TRBV1 and TRBJ1-2; the table gives TRBD1 as D, unverified against the DNA. TRBV1 is tagged as a pseudogene. The CDR3 nucleotides read TGCACCAGCAGTTCAGACAGGCCCGCCCTAGAGCTGAACTATGGCTACACCTTC. Amino acids: CTSSSDRPALELNYGYTF.